This TCR beta chain is from a study of shared clonotypes between healthy human individuals. Sequencing used immunoSEQ multiplex PCR; TCRdb keeps in-frame clones, though not all of them. The repertoire has approximately 1,000,000 clones, 60% to 80% of them found once; the top ten carry almost 0.9%. CDR1 is SGHRS, CDR2 YFSETQ, per germline. V lost 9 bases and J 0 bases, leaving 11 bases between the germline ends. The CDR3 is made up of 13 amino acids. The gene calls are TRBV5-1 and TRBJ2-3; D remains ambiguous. Specimen: memory CD4+ T cells from PBMCs. Subset given: CD45RA-negative fraction. This clonotype originated in a young man in good health. Some clones in this sample may be carry-over from other donors' samples. The DNA of the CDR3 is TGCGCCACCTCTACCTCTAGCACAGATACGCAGTATTTT. It translates to CATSTSSTDTQYF.